This TCR beta chain was recorded in a study of OX40 agonist ivuxolimab in advanced cancers. Study-level background: Ivuxolimab was a fully human IgG2 agonistic monoclonal antibody targeting the costimulatory receptor OX40 (CD134). Intravenous ivuxolimab was administered to patients every 2 weeks at six dose levels: 0.01, 0.1, 0.3, 1.5, 3 and 10 mg/kg. Of the approximately 50 dose-escalation patients, hepatocellular carcinoma was present in 19, melanoma in around 15, renal cell carcinoma in 9 and head and neck cancer in 9. A male proportion of 82.7% and a mean age of 60 years, ranging from 23 to 79, were recorded for the dose-escalation cohort. Patients were allowed to have had prior anti-PD-1, anti-PD-L1 or anti-CTLA-4 therapy, and approximately 40% of the dose-escalation patients had previously received checkpoint inhibitors. Partial responses occurred in three dose-escalation patients: two with cutaneous melanoma and one with hepatocellular carcinoma. The point of sequencing TCRbeta in the periphery was to test whether ivuxolimab changed TCR sequence diversity and drove clonal T-cell expansion. The paper describes the monotherapy dose-escalation part (N of about 52 patients) of the phase I trial of ivuxolimab. What the study reported, not specific to this receptor: Low levels of normalized T-cell clonal expansion were also shown by some nonresponding patients. After ivuxolimab, CD8+ T cells had more expanded clones than CD4+ T cells on average. At doses from 0.1 to 3.0 mg/kg, clonal expansion was seen in both CD4+ and CD8+ blood T cells between baseline and week 6. In the 0.1-3.0 mg/kg groups, partial responders were among the patients with the lowest normalized peripheral clonal expansion, particularly in CD8+ T cells. Antigen specificity was not determined for the clonally expanded peripheral T cells.

The trial excluded patients who had a history of autoimmune disease or who were on systemic immunosuppression. Peripheral blood for TCR sequencing was collected from all dose cohorts at baseline, on cycle 4 day 1, and on cycle 7 day 1. Samples were obtained from an open-label, multicenter, first-in-human phase I dose-escalation trial of ivuxolimab. Adults with locally advanced or metastatic melanoma, renal cell, hepatocellular, or head and neck squamous cell carcinoma were enrolled in the trial. Before TCR sequencing, CD4+ T cells and CD8+ T cells were sorted from peripheral blood as separate populations. Of note for this clone: Which antigen it targets is not known. No base-level quality is on record; no much larger clone is a single base apart.

From its cysteine to its phenylalanine, the CDR3 spans 16 amino acids. The DNA shown is the 48-base CDR3, in frame from base 1. Sequences MNHEY (CDR1) and SMNVEV (CDR2) are obtained from the germline V gene (reference sequence). Relative to germline, V is missing 2 bases and J is missing 4 bases, with 9 bases of the junction outside any gene match. Genomic DNA was isolated from the sorted cells so that the TCRbeta CDR3 region could be sequenced. The immunoSEQ Assay was used to sequence the TCRbeta CDR3 regions. TCRdb carries this immuneACCESS record with in-frame sequences only. Its versions omit some clonotypes, under half of them owing to an unresolved V gene in the studies checked, with the rest unexplained. The sample yields 70,000 to 100,000 clones; roughly 90% were counted once. Approximately 0.38% of the sample rests with the top ten.

The source of this sequence is an adult with an advanced solid tumor such as melanoma, head and neck, liver or kidney cancer. The sequenced sample was CD4+ or CD8+ T cells sorted from blood, obtained in a trial of the OX40 agonist ivuxolimab. In this chain, TRBV27 is recombined with TRBJ2-3; 7 central nucleotides agree with TRBD1. The DNA is TGTGCCAGCAGTTTAATACAGGGGTACGGAGCAGATACGCAGTATTTT. Its protein is CASSLIQGYGADTQYF.